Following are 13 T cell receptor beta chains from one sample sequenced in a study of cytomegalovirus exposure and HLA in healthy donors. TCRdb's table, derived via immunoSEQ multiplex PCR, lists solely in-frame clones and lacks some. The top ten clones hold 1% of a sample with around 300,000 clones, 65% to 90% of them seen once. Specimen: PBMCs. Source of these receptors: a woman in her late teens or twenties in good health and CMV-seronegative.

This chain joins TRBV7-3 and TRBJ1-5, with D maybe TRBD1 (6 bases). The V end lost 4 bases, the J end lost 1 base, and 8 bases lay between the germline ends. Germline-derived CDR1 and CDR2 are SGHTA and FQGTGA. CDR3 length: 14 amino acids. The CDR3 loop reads CASSSTGSNQPQHF. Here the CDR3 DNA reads TGTGCCAGCAGCTCCACAGGGAGCAATCAGCCCCAGCATTTT.

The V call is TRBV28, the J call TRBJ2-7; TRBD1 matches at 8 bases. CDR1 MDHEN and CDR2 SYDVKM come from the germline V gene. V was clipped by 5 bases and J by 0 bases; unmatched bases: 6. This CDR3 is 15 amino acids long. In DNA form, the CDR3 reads TGTGCCAGCAGTGGAGGGGACAGGTTCTCCTACGAGCAGTACTTC. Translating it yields CASSGGDRFSYEQYF.

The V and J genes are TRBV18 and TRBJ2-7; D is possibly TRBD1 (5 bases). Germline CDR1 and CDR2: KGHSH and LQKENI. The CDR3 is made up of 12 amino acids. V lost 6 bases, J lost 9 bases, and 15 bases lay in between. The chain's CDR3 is CASSDPREGQYF. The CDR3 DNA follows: TGTGCCAGCTCCGACCCCAGGGAAGGGCAGTACTTC.

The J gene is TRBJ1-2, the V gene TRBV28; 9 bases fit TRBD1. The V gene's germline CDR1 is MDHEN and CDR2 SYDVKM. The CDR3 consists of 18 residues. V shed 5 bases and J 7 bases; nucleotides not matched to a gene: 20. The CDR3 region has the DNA TGTGCCAGCAGTACTCCGGGGACAGGGTCCGTACTGGCCCCTGGCTACACCTTC. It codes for CASSTPGTGSVLAPGYTF.

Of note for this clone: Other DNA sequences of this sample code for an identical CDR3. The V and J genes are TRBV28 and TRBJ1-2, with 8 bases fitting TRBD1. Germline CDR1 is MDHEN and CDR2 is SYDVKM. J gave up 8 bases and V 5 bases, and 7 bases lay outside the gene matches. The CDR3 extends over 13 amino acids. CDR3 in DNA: TGTGCCAGCAGTCCAGGACAGGGAGGAGGCTACACCTTC. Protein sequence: CASSPGQGGGYTF.

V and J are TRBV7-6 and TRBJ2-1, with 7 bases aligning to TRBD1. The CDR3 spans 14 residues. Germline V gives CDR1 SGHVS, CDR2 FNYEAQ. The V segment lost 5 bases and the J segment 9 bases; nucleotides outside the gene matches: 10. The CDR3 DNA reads TGTGCCAGCAGCCCCGGGACAGCGGAACGTGAGCAGTTCTTC. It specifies CASSPGTAEREQFF.

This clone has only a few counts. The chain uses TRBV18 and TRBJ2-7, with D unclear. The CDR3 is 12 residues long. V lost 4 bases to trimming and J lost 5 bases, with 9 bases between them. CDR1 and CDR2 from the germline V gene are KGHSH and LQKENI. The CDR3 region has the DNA TGTGCCAGCTCACGAGGTTCCCACGAGCAGTACTTC. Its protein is CASSRGSHEQYF.

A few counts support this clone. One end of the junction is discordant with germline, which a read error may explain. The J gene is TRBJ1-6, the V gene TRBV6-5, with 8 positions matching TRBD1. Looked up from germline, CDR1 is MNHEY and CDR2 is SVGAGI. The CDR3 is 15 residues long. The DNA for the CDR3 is TGTGCCAGCAGACCCCCGGGACAGGATAACTCACCCCTCCACTTT. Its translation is CASRPPGQDNSPLHF.

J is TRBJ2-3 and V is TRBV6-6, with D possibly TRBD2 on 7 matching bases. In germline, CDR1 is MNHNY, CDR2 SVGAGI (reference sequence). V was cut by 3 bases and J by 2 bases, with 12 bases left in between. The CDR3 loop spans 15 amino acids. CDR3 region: CASSYQGGVTDTQYF. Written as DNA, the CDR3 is TGTGCCAGCAGTTATCAAGGGGGGGTCACAGATACGCAGTATTTT.

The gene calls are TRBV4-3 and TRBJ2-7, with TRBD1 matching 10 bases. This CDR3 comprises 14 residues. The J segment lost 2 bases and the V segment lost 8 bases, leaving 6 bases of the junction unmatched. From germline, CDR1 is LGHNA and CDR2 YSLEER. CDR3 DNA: TGCGCCAGCTCGACCGGGACAGGGGCCTACGAGCAGTACTTC. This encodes CASSTGTGAYEQYF.

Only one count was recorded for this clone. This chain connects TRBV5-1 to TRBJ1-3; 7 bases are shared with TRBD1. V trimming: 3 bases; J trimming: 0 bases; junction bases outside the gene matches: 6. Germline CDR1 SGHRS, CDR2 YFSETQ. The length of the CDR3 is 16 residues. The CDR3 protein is CASSSHGQDSGNTIYF. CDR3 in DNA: TGCGCCAGCAGCTCGCACGGACAGGACTCTGGAAACACCATATATTTT.

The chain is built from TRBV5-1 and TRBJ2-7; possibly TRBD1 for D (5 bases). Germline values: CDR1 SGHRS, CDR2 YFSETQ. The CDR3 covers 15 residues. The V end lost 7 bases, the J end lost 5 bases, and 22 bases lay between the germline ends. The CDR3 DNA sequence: TGCGCCAGCTCTTTGGGTGGACAAGGAGCCGACGAGCAGTACTTC. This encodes CASSLGGQGADEQYF.

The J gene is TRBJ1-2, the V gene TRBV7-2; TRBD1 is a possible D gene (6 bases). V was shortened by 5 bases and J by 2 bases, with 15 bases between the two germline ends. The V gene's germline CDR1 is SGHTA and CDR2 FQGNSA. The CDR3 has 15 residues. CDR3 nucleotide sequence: TGTGCCAGCAGCCCAGGTGGGGGCGCAAACTATGGCTACACCTTC. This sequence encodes CASSPGGGANYGYTF. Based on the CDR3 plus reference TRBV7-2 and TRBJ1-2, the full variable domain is GAGVSQSPSNKVTEKGKDVELRCDPISGHTALYWYRQSLGQGLEFLIYFQGNSAPDKSGLPSDRFSAERTGGSVSTLTIQRTQQEDSAVYLCASSPGGGANYGYTFGSGTRLTVV.